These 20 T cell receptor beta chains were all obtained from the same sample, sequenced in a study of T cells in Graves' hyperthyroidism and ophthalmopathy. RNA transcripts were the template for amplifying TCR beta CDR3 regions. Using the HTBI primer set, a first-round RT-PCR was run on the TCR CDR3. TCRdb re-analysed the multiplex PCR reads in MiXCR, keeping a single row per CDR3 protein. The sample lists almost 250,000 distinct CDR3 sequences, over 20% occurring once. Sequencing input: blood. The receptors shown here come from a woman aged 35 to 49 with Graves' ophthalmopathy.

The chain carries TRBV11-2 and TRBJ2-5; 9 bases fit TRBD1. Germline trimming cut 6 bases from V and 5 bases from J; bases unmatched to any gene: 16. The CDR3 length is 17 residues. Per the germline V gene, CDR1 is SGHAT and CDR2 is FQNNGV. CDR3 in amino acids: CASRRLRTGVQLETQYF. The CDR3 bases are TGTGCCAGCAGGAGACTCAGGACAGGGGTTCAGTTGGAGACCCAGTACTTC.

The CDR3 loop reads CASSPGQGANTGELFF. The CDR3 DNA reads as TGCGCCAGCAGCCCCGGACAGGGGGCGAACACCGGGGAGCTGTTTTTT. This chain uses TRBV5-1 with TRBJ2-2; 10 nucleotides line up with TRBD1. The CDR3 extends over 16 amino acids. CDR1 SGHRS and CDR2 YFSETQ come from the germline V gene. Trimming cost V 4 bases and J 0 bases; bases outside gene matches: 3.

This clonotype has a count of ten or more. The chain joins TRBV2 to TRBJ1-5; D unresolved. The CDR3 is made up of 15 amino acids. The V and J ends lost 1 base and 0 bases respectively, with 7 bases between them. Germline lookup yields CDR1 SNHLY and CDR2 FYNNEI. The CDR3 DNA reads TGTGCCAGCAGTGAAGGAGGTTATAGCAATCAGCCCCAGCATTTT. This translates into CASSEGGYSNQPQHF.

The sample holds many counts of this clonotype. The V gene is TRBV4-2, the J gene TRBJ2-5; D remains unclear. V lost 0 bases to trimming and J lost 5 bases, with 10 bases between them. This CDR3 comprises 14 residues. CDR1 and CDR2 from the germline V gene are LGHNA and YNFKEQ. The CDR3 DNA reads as TGTGCCAGCAGCCAAGATTCAGGCTTGGAGACCCAGTACTTC. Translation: CASSQDSGLETQYF.

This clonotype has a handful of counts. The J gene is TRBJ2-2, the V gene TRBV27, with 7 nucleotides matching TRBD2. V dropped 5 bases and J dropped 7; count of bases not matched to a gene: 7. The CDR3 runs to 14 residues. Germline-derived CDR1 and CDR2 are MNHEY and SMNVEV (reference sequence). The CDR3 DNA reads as TGTGCCAGCAGTGGGAGGGCGCGGGGCGGGGAGCTGTTTTTT. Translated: CASSGRARGGELFF.

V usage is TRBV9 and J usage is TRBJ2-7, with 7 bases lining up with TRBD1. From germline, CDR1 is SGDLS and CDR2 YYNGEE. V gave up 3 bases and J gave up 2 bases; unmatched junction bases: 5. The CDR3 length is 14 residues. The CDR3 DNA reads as TGTGCCAGCAGCGCATGGGACAGCCCCTACGAGCAGTACTTC. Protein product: CASSAWDSPYEQYF.

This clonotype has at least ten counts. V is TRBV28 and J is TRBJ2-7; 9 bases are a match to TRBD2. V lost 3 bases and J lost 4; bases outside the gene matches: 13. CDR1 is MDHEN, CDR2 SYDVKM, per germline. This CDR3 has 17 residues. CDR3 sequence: CASSFRGLREGRYEQYF. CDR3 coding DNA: TGTGCCAGCAGTTTTAGGGGATTGCGGGAGGGCCGGTACGAGCAGTACTTC. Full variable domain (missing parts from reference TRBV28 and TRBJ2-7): DVKVTQSSRYLVKRTGEKVFLECVQDMDHENMFWYRQDPGLGLRLIYFSYDVKMKEKGDIPEGYSVSREKKERFSLILESASTNQTSMYLCASSFRGLREGRYEQYFGPGTRLTVT.

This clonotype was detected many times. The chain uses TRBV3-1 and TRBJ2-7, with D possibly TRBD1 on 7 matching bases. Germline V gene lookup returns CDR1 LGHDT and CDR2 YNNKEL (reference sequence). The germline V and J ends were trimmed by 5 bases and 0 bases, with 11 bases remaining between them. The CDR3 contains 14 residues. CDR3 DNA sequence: TGTGCCAGCAGCGGCGGGACAGCCTCCTACGAGCAGTACTTC. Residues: CASSGGTASYEQYF.

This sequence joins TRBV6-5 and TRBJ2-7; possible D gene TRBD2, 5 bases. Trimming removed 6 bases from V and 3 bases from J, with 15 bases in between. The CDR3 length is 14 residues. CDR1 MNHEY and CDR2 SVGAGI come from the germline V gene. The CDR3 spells CASSLGSQDYEQYF. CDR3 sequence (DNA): TGTGCCAGCAGCCTGGGGAGCCAGGACTACGAGCAGTACTTC.

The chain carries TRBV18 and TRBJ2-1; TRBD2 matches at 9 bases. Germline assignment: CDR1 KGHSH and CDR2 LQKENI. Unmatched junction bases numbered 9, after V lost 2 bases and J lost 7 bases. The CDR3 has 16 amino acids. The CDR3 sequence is CASSPRKAGLANEQFF. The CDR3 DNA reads TGTGCCAGCTCACCAAGGAAGGCGGGACTAGCAAATGAGCAGTTCTTC.

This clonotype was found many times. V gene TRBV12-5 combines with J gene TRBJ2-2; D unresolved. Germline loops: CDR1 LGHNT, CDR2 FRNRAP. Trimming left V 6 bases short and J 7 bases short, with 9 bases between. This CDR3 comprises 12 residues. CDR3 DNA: TGTGCTAGTGGGGGGTTGGACGGGGAGCTGTTTTTT. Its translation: CASGGLDGELFF.

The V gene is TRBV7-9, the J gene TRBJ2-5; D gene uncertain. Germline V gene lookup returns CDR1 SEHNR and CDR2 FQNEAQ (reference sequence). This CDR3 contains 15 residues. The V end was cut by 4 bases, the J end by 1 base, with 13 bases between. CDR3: CASSSPPLRQETQYF. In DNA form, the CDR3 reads TGTGCCAGCAGCTCCCCCCCGCTACGCCAAGAGACCCAGTACTTC.

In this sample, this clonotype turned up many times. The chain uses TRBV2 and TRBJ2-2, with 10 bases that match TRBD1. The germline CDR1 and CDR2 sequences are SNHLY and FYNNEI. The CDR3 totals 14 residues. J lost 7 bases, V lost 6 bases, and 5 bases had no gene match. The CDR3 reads CASSATGGGGELFF. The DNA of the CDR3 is TGTGCCAGCAGCGCGACAGGGGGCGGCGGGGAGCTGTTTTTT. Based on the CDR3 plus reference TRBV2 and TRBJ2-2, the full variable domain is EPEVTQTPSHQVTQMGQEVILRCVPISNHLYFYWYRQILGQKVEFLVSFYNNEISEKSEIFDDQFSVERPDGSNFTLKIRSTKLEDSAMYFCASSATGGGGELFFGEGSRLTVL.

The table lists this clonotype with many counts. CDR3 nucleotides: TGTGCCAGCTCGAAGATGGGGGTTTATGGGGCCAACGTCCTGACTTTC. It specifies CASSKMGVYGANVLTF. The V call is TRBV6-1, the J call TRBJ2-6, with D possibly being TRBD1 or TRBD2 (5 bases each). This CDR3 has 16 amino acids. Germline V lookup: CDR1 MNHNS, CDR2 SASEGT. Between the trimmed V and J ends, which lost 8 bases and 3 bases, there was a span of 17 bases.

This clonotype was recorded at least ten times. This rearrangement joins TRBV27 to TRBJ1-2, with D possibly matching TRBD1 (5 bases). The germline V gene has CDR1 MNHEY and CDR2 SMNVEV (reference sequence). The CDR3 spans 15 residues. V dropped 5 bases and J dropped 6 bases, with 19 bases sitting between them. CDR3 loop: CASSPDRALYDGYTF. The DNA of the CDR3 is TGTGCCAGCAGTCCTGACAGAGCCCTTTATGATGGCTACACCTTC.

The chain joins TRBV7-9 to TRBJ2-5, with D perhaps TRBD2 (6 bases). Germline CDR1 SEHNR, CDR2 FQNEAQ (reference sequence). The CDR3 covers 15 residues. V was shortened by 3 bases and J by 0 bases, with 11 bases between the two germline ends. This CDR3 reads CASSFGGTYQETQYF. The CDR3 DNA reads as TGTGCCAGCAGCTTTGGAGGGACGTACCAAGAGACCCAGTACTTC.

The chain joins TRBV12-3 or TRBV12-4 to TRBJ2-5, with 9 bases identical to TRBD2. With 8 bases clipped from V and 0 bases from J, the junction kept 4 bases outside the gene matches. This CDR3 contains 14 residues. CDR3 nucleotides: TGTGCCAGCTCAGCGGGAGGAAACCAAGAGACCCAGTACTTC. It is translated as CASSAGGNQETQYF.

CDR3 residues: CAWSADGNTEAFF. As DNA, the CDR3 is TGTGCCTGGAGTGCCGACGGGAACACTGAAGCTTTCTTT. This chain joins TRBV30 and TRBJ1-1; D uncertain. Between the trimmed V and J ends, which lost 1 base and 1 base, there was a span of 7 bases. The CDR3 extends over 13 amino acids. CDR1 GTSNPN and CDR2 SVGIG come from the germline V gene (reference sequence).

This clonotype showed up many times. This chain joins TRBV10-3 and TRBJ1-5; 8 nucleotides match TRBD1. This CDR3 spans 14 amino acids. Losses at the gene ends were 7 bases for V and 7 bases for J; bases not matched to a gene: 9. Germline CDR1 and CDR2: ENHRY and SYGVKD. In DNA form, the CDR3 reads TGTGCCATCAAGAAGGACAGGGTATGGCAGCCCCAGCATTTT. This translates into CAIKKDRVWQPQHF.

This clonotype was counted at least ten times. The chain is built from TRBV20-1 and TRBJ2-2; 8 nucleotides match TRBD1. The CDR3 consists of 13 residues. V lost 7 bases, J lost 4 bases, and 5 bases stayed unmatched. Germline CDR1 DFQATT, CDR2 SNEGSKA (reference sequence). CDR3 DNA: TGCAGTGTTTCGGACAGGGTCACCGGGGAGCTGTTTTTT. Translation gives CSVSDRVTGELFF.